One sample yielded the 10 T cell receptor beta chains listed below, sequenced in a study of shared clonotypes between healthy human individuals. The data were produced by immunoSEQ multiplex PCR, yet TCRdb's version contains in-frame clones alone and is incomplete. The sample has about 1.5 million clones; under 99% are singletons. The sequenced material came from naive CD4+ T cells sorted from blood. Subset in this sample: CD45RA+ positively selected. The receptors stem from a man between 25 and 39 years old in good health.

V and J are TRBV2 and TRBJ2-5, with TRBD2 matching 9 bases. This CDR3 comprises 17 residues. V lost 6 bases, J lost 5 bases, and 16 bases stayed unmatched. Germline lookup yields CDR1 SNHLY and CDR2 FYNNEI. The CDR3 DNA is TGTGCCAGCAGGGGACTAGCTGGAGAGGGCTTCCGGGAGACCCAGTACTTC. Residues: CASRGLAGEGFRETQYF.

The chain is built from TRBV15 and TRBJ1-5; no clear D gene. The CDR3 covers 14 residues. Trimming cost V 0 bases and J 5 bases, with 8 bases left between them. Germline-derived CDR1 and CDR2 are LNHNV and YYDKDF (reference sequence). The CDR3 region has the DNA TGTGCCACCAGCAGAGATTCGGGCGATCAGCCCCAGCATTTT. Its translation is CATSRDSGDQPQHF.

This chain connects TRBV6-6 to TRBJ2-5; the D is unclear. Germline V gene data show CDR1 as MNHNY and CDR2 as SVGAGI (reference sequence). This CDR3 comprises 12 residues. Deletions cut 2 bases from V and 5 bases from J, with 6 bases between. CDR3 residues: CASSYAVETQYF. CDR3 nucleotides: TGTGCCAGCAGTTACGCCGTTGAGACCCAGTACTTC.

V gene TRBV7-9 combines with J gene TRBJ2-5; a possible D gene is TRBD2 (6 bases). The V end was cut by 8 bases, the J end by 5 bases, with 12 bases between. The CDR3 loop spans 12 amino acids. Looked up from germline, CDR1 is SEHNR and CDR2 is FQNEAQ (reference sequence). The CDR3, as DNA: TGTGCCAGCGTATTGCGGGATGAGACCCAGTACTTC. Translated, it gives CASVLRDETQYF.

Note on this clone: This same CDR3 is encoded by further DNA sequences in the sample. This chain uses TRBV29-1 with TRBJ2-7; unclear D gene. Germline V CDR1 and CDR2: SQVTM, ANQGSEA. V was cut by 6 bases and J by 0 bases, with 9 bases left in between. CDR3 length equals 12 residues. The CDR3 nucleotides are TGCAGCGTCGCCTTGGGCTCCTACGAGCAGTACTTC. Translated, it gives CSVALGSYEQYF.

The chain carries TRBV28 and TRBJ2-3; the D gene is possibly TRBD2 (6 bases). CDR3 length equals 13 residues. Germline V gene lookup returns CDR1 MDHEN and CDR2 SYDVKM. The CDR3 DNA reads as TGTGCTTTTGCGGGGACGCGCACAGATACGCAGTATTTT. It yields the protein CAFAGTRTDTQYF.

This clone was counted a single time. V and J are TRBV4-1 and TRBJ1-2; D is possibly TRBD1 (5 bases). Germline values: CDR1 MGHRA, CDR2 YSYEKL. V lost 1 base to trimming and J lost 8 bases, with 17 bases between them. CDR3 size: 15 residues. CDR3 bases: TGCGCCAGCAGCCAAGTAACGTTACCCGGGGGAGGCTACACCTTC. This sequence encodes CASSQVTLPGGGYTF.

CDR3 residues: CASSEVEGEGEQYF. In DNA, the CDR3 is TGTGCCAGCAGTGAAGTTGAGGGAGAGGGCGAGCAGTACTTC. J is TRBJ2-7 and V is TRBV2; a weak D match, TRBD2 (5 bases). Germline V CDR1 and CDR2: SNHLY, FYNNEI. V lost 1 base and J lost 6, with 13 bases in between. This CDR3 is 14 amino acids long.

The CDR3 spells CASSQGSGTTRQYF. The DNA of the CDR3 is TGTGCCAGCAGCCAAGGCTCGGGAACTACGAGGCAGTACTTC. The chain employs TRBV14 and TRBJ2-7; possibly TRBD2 for D (5 bases). This CDR3 contains 14 residues. Germline CDR1 is SGHDN and CDR2 is FVKESK. The V end was cut by 1 base, the J end by 9 bases, with 16 bases between. Filled out from reference TRBV14 and TRBJ2-7, the complete variable domain reads EAGVTQFPSHSVIEKGQTVTLRCDPISGHDNLYWYRRVMGKEIKFLLHFVKESKQDESGMPNNRFLAERTGGTYSTLKVQPAELEDSGVYFCASSQGSGTTRQYFGPGTRLTVT.

This clone was recorded once. This chain uses TRBV14 with TRBJ2-5, with D tentatively TRBD1 or TRBD2 (5 bases each). The germline V and J ends were trimmed by 4 bases and 7 bases, with 10 bases remaining between them. The CDR3 has 12 amino acids. Germline V gives CDR1 SGHDN, CDR2 FVKESK. CDR3 protein: CASSPTGATQYF. Here the CDR3 DNA reads TGTGCCAGCAGCCCAACCGGGGCGACCCAGTACTTC.